This T cell receptor beta chain stems from a study of response to subunit inactivated influenza vaccine (dated by TCRdb to the late 2010s). General notes on the study: Deep quantitative profiling of the T cell receptor repertoire was used in the study to follow responses to a trivalent subunit inactivated influenza vaccine. The paper's findings and limits, for the study overall: According to the authors, only a limited number of new T cells may be recruited by each seasonal influenza vaccination.

Reading the germline V gene gives CDR1 SGDLS and CDR2 YYNGEE. There are 15 amino acids in the CDR3, from cysteine to phenylalanine inclusive. Left in the record is the CDR3 DNA by itself, 45 bases read in frame from the first base. V is reduced by 0 bases and J by 8 bases, leaving a spacing of 16 bases between them. This clonotype was observed a handful of times. The antigen it binds to is not known. Base quality data are lacking; no much larger clone is found one base away. Receptors were amplified or captured by RT-PCR. The run used an Illumina HiSeq 2500. The public reads were quality trimmed at Q25 with fastp and then assembled into clones with MiXCR by TCRdb, keeping productive beta chains. CDR3 protein sequences are deduplicated, and each keeps its most common genes and DNA. This sample has over 750,000 distinct CDR3 sequences in its table, and 21% of those were observed once. 10% to 13% of the sample lies in the top ten.

The rearranged segments are TRBV9 and TRBJ2-3; D gene: possibly TRBD2, on 5 matching bases. The receptor comes from a man in his fifties or sixties who received an inactivated influenza vaccine. Donor details come from another sample of the same person, matched by shared clones. The sequenced sample was PBMCs from blood, obtained roughly 5 days after vaccination. The nucleotides are TGTGCCAGCAGCGTAGGAACGGGGAGTGACGGTACGCAGTATTTT. Translated, this gives CASSVGTGSDGTQYF.